Reported below is one T cell receptor beta chain. Its cognate antigen is unknown. This entry belongs to a study of monozygotic twins with inflammatory bowel disease. Study-level results: IBD-affected twins scored below their healthy co-twins in TCRbeta diversity (inverse Simpson).

The V gene's germline CDR1 is SGHTA and CDR2 FQGNSA. CDR3 length equals 15 residues. Reprocessing the 5' RACE reads, TCRdb reports a single entry for every CDR3 protein and omits DNA. The sample table sets out 200,000 to 250,000 distinct CDR3 sequences. The chain links TRBV7-2 to TRBJ2-2; the TRBD2 assignment by TCRdb is unverifiable without DNA. This clonotype was sampled from a human donor with ulcerative colitis or Crohn's disease, or a healthy co-twin of an affected twin (not recorded which). Sequencing was carried out using blood. CDR3 protein: CASSLLAGATGELFF.